This T cell receptor (beta chain) comes out of a study of OX40 agonist ivuxolimab in advanced cancers. The protocol was immunoSEQ multiplex PCR, while the TCRdb copy is restricted to in-frame clones and leaves out a portion. Of roughly 70,000 clones in the sample, 80% to 90% were seen once. Trimming stripped 6 bases from V and 4 bases from J, with 25 bases between. The CDR3 extends over 17 amino acids. Germline V gene data show CDR1 as SGHAT and CDR2 as FQNNGV. The TCR sequence derives from an adult with an advanced solid tumor such as melanoma, head and neck, liver or kidney cancer. Sequenced here: CD4+ or CD8+ T cells sorted from blood, sampled in a trial of the OX40 agonist ivuxolimab. This chain uses TRBV11-2 with TRBJ2-7, with TRBD2 as a possible D gene (6 bases). The chain's CDR3 is CASRSTRDSGRGYEQYF. CDR3 DNA: TGTGCCAGCAGATCTACGCGGGACTCGGGTCGGGGGTACGAGCAGTACTTC.